The sequence of this T cell receptor beta chain was determined in a study of T cell clonality in common variable immunodeficiency. Regarding the study as a whole: Common variable immunodeficiency TCR beta sequences reportedly had fewer deletions and N-nucleotide insertions. CVID subjects had higher TCRbeta clonality than healthy controls, most marked in about a third. CVID patient heterogeneity limited repertoire-clinical complication correlations.

This table comes from immunoSEQ multiplex PCR, and its TCRdb copy is limited to in-frame clones, with some not included. The table lists around 19,000 clones, with no singletons. CVID meant reduced serum IgG, IgA and/or IgM plus specific antibody deficiency. Both groups were predominantly of Caucasian heritage. This clone was seen repeatedly, ten times or more. The target antigen is unknown. The read halts 3 residues ahead of the CDR3 end, with the missing end drawn from the germline J gene. Germline V gene data show CDR1 as SNHLY and CDR2 as FYNNEI. V shed 8 bases, J shed 7 bases, and the junction held 5 bases outside the gene matches. This CDR3 comprises 14 residues.

The chain recombines TRBV2 with TRBJ2-1, with 13 positions matching TRBD2. Specimen: peripheral blood mononuclear cells. This TCR derives from a human donor with common variable immunodeficiency. The CDR3 spells CASYGLAGDNEQFF. CDR3 DNA, as far as it was read: TGTGCCAGCTATGGACTAGCGGGAGATAATGAG.